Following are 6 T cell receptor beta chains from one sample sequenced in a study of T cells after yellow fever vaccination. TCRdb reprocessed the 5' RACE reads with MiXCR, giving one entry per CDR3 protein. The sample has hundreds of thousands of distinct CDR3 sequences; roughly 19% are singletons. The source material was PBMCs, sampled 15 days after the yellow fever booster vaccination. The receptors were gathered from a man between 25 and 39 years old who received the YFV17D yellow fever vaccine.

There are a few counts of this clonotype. The CDR3 loop is CASGQAEGTQYF. As DNA, the CDR3 is TGTGCCAGCGGACAGGCGGAAGGGACCCAGTACTTC. V gene TRBV18 combines with J gene TRBJ2-5; TRBD1 aligns across 7 bases. Germline assignment: CDR1 KGHSH and CDR2 LQKENI. There are 12 residues in the CDR3. The junction had 7 bases not matched to a gene; V was cut back by 8 bases and J by 7 bases.

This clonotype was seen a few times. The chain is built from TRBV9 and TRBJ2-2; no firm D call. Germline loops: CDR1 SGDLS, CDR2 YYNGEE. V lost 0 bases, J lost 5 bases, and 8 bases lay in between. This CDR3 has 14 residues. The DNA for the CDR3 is TGTGCCAGCAGCGTAGAATCCAGAACCGGGGAGCTGTTTTTT. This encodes CASSVESRTGELFF.

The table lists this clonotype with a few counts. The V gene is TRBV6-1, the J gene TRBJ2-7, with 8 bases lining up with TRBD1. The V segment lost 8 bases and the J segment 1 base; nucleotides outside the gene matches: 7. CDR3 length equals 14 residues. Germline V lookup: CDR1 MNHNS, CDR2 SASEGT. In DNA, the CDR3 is TGTGCCAGCTGGACCGGGACAGGATCCTACGAGCAGTACTTC. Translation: CASWTGTGSYEQYF.

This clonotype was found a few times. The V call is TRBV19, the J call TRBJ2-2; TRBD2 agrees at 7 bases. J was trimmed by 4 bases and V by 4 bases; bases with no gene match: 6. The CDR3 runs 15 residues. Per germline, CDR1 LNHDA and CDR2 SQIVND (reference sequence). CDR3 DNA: TGTGCCAGTAGTAGGCGGGAGAGGGCCACCGGGGAGCTGTTTTTT. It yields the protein CASSRRERATGELFF. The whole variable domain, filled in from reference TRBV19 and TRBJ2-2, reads DGGITQSPKYLFRKEGQNVTLSCEQNLNHDAMYWYRQDPGQGLRLIYYSQIVNDFQKGDIAEGYSVSREKKESFPLTVTSAQKNPTAFYLCASSRRERATGELFFGEGSRLTVL.

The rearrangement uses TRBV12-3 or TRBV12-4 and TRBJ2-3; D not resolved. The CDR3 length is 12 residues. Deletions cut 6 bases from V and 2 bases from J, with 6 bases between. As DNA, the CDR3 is TGTGCCAGCAGGCCTATCACAGATACGCAGTATTTT. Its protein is CASRPITDTQYF.

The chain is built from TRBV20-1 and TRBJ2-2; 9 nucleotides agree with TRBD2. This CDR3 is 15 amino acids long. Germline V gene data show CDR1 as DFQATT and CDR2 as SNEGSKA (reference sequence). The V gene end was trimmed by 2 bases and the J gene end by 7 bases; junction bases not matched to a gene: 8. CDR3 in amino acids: CSARKSGRTFGELFF. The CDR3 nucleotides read TGCAGTGCTAGAAAAAGCGGGAGGACCTTCGGGGAGCTGTTTTTT.